One and the same sample provided the 20 T cell receptor beta chains below, sequenced in a study of PD-L1 blockade in urothelial cancer. Time point of the sample: pretreatment peripheral blood. The table came from immunoSEQ multiplex PCR; TCRdb's copy has only in-frame clones and leaves some out. The sample includes about 45,000 clones, roughly 84% of them seen just once. The sequencing used PBMCs, collected around atezolizumab (anti-PD-L1) treatment. The receptor set was obtained from a donor aged 40 or over with urothelial cancer.

CDR3: CASSFNRQGLGGNTIYF. CDR3 bases: TGTGCCAGCAGCTTCAACCGACAGGGGTTGGGGGGAAACACCATATATTTT. This chain links TRBV7-9 with TRBJ1-3; TRBD1 matches at 8 bases. Germline CDR1 reads SEHNR; CDR2 reads FQNEAQ (reference sequence). The CDR3 is 17 residues long. V was pared by 3 bases and J by 4 bases, with 11 bases of the junction left unmatched.

The CDR3 DNA reads as TGCGCCAGCAGCCTAGTAGCGGGAGGGCTGAATGAGCAGTTCTTC. It is translated as CASSLVAGGLNEQFF. The chain links TRBV5-1 to TRBJ2-1; 11 bases map to TRBD2. This CDR3 is built from 15 residues. The V gene's germline CDR1 is SGHRS and CDR2 YFSETQ. The V gene end was trimmed by 4 bases and the J gene end by 7 bases; junction bases not matched to a gene: 7.

The chain uses TRBV28 and TRBJ1-2; D is unclear. Germline CDR1 and CDR2: MDHEN and SYDVKM. Trimming stripped 10 bases from V and 1 base from J, with 13 bases between. The CDR3 runs to 13 residues. The CDR3 DNA follows: TGTGCCACCCACCGGGGAGTTAACTATGGCTACACCTTC. It translates to CATHRGVNYGYTF.

This clone was seen just once. V usage is TRBV27 and J usage is TRBJ2-3; possible D gene TRBD1, 6 bases. Looked up from germline, CDR1 is MNHEY and CDR2 is SMNVEV (reference sequence). V shed 5 bases and J shed 2 bases, with 17 bases lying between them. The CDR3 spans 16 residues. CDR3 in amino acids: CASSPLGHGYTDTQYF. The CDR3 nucleotides read TGTGCCAGCAGTCCCCTGGGACACGGGTACACAGATACGCAGTATTTT.

The chain carries TRBV14 and TRBJ2-7; 8 bases match TRBD1. Germline CDR1 and CDR2: SGHDN and FVKESK. V was clipped by 2 bases and J by 3 bases; unmatched bases: 3. The CDR3 has 14 residues. Here the CDR3 reads CASSQWGQDYEQYF. The CDR3 DNA follows: TGTGCCAGCAGCCAATGGGGACAGGACTACGAGCAGTACTTC.

The gene calls are TRBV10-2 and TRBJ1-5; a weak D match, TRBD1 (5 bases). The CDR3 length is 14 residues. Germline lookup yields CDR1 WSHSY and CDR2 SAAADI. V lost 3 bases and J lost 4, with 10 bases in between. Here the CDR3 DNA reads TGCGCCAGCAGTGAAAGTCAGGGAAATCAGCCCCAGCATTTT. Amino acid sequence: CASSESQGNQPQHF.

In nucleotides, the CDR3 is TGTGCCAGCAGTTACCGGACTAGCGGTAGCACAGATACGCAGTATTTT. It codes for CASSYRTSGSTDTQYF. This sequence joins TRBV6-6 and TRBJ2-3; TRBD2 aligns across 10 bases. CDR1 and CDR2 from the germline V gene are MNHNY and SVGAGI (reference sequence). The CDR3 runs to 16 residues. V shed 2 bases and J 0 bases; nucleotides not matched to a gene: 2.

DNA for the CDR3: TGTGCCAGCAGCTTCGACCTAGGGGGCGAGCAGTACTTC. Its translation: CASSFDLGGEQYF. This chain links TRBV11-1 with TRBJ2-7; TRBD1 is a possible D gene (6 bases). The CDR3 sequence is 13 residues long. CDR1 and CDR2 (germline): SGHAT, FQDESV (reference sequence). Trimming took 3 bases from V and 6 from J, leaving 12 bases between them.

This chain connects TRBV7-2 to TRBJ2-7; D possibly corresponds to TRBD2 (6 bases). This CDR3 comprises 13 residues. Germline lookup yields CDR1 SGHTA and CDR2 FQGNSA. V was trimmed by 5 bases and J by 7 bases, leaving 15 bases between them. The CDR3: CASSPRASVEQYF. For the CDR3, the DNA is TGTGCCAGCAGCCCCCGGGCTAGCGTGGAGCAGTACTTC.

The CDR3 spells CASSQDRLAGGPGYEQYF. The CDR3 nucleotides are TGCGCCAGCAGCCAAGACCGCCTAGCGGGAGGGCCAGGATACGAGCAGTACTTC. V usage is TRBV4-3 and J usage is TRBJ2-7; TRBD2 matches 12 bases. The CDR3 totals 18 residues. Germline V gene lookup returns CDR1 LGHNA and CDR2 YSLEER. The V segment lost 0 bases and the J segment 4 bases; nucleotides outside the gene matches: 10.

The rearrangement joins TRBV6-1 to TRBJ1-4, with D hard to call. This CDR3 is 14 amino acids long. Per the germline V gene, CDR1 is MNHNS and CDR2 is SASEGT. V was trimmed by 2 bases and J by 12 bases, leaving 16 bases between them. This CDR3 is CASSESLRARELFF. Here the CDR3 DNA reads TGTGCCAGCAGTGAATCCTTACGAGCTCGGGAACTGTTTTTT.

The chain recombines TRBV30 with TRBJ1-3, with D tentatively TRBD1 (5 bases). Trimming left V 0 bases short and J 8 bases short, with 11 bases between. In germline, CDR1 is GTSNPN, CDR2 SVGIG (reference sequence). The length of the CDR3 is 13 residues. CDR3 nucleotide sequence: TGTGCCTGGAGTGTCGGGGGAGGGGACACCATATATTTT. Translated, it gives CAWSVGGGDTIYF. The full variable domain, rest sourced from reference TRBV30 and TRBJ1-3, is SQTIHQWPATLVQPVGSPLSLECTVEGTSNPNLYWYRQAAGRGLQLLFYSVGIGQISSEVPQNLSASRPQDRQFILSSKKLLLSDSGFYLCAWSVGGGDTIYFGEGSWLTVV.

This sequence joins TRBV18 and TRBJ2-3; D uncertain. This CDR3 region has 12 residues. Germline V gene sequence: CDR1 KGHSH, CDR2 LQKENI. V lost 3 bases, J lost 3 bases, and 4 bases lay in between. Here the CDR3 reads CASSPQTDTQYF. CDR3 in DNA: TGTGCCAGCTCACCCCAGACAGATACGCAGTATTTT.

The chain uses TRBV6-6 and TRBJ2-2; 7 positions agree with TRBD1. The CDR3 runs to 15 residues. The V gene end was trimmed by 5 bases and the J gene end by 0 bases; junction bases not matched to a gene: 3. The germline V gene has CDR1 MNHNY and CDR2 SVGAGI (reference sequence). CDR3 nucleotides: TGTGCCAGCAGTCGGGGACAGACGAACACCGGGGAGCTGTTTTTT. Its translation is CASSRGQTNTGELFF.

The J gene is TRBJ1-1, the V gene TRBV11-3, with 10 bases fitting TRBD1. CDR1 and CDR2 from the germline V gene are SGHNT and YENEEA. With 5 bases clipped from V and 5 bases from J, the junction kept 11 bases outside the gene matches. The CDR3 consists of 16 residues. CDR3 nucleotides: TGTGCCAGCAGCCCGCGGGACAGGGGAGGTCTAACTGAAGCTTTCTTT. It codes for CASSPRDRGGLTEAFF.

This chain connects TRBV6-5 to TRBJ2-7; D remains ambiguous. Trimming shortened V by 2 bases and J by 5 bases, and 13 bases separated the two germline ends. Germline V gene data show CDR1 as MNHEY and CDR2 as SVGAGI. The CDR3 has 14 amino acids. The CDR3 sequence: CASSYPPLGNEQYF. As DNA, the CDR3 is TGTGCCAGCAGTTACCCCCCCCTGGGCAACGAGCAGTACTTC.

The chain uses TRBV7-2 and TRBJ2-7; a possible D gene is TRBD1 (5 bases). This CDR3 is built from 13 residues. The V and J ends lost 7 bases and 2 bases respectively, with 12 bases between them. Germline lookup yields CDR1 SGHTA and CDR2 FQGNSA. CDR3 coding DNA: TGTGCCAGCACCACGGACAACACCTACGAGCAGTACTTC. Protein sequence: CASTTDNTYEQYF.

The CDR3 region is CATSPGTGQSSYEQYF. The CDR3 nucleotides are TGTGCCACTAGTCCCGGGACAGGGCAGAGCTCCTACGAGCAGTACTTC. The V and J genes are TRBV10-3 and TRBJ2-7; the match to TRBD1 covers 9 bases. The CDR3 totals 16 residues. Germline CDR1 reads ENHRY; CDR2 reads SYGVKD. J gave up 0 bases and V 10 bases, and 13 bases lay outside the gene matches.

This chain links TRBV9 with TRBJ2-7; 7 bases line up with TRBD2. This CDR3 has 15 amino acids. The V and J ends lost 0 bases and 4 bases, in that order; junction bases with no gene match: 7. In germline, CDR1 is SGDLS, CDR2 YYNGEE. CDR3 DNA: TGTGCCAGCAGCGTAGGGGGGGGGAGTATATACGAGCAGTACTTC. This encodes CASSVGGGSIYEQYF.

The rearrangement links TRBV7-9 to TRBJ2-3; the D is unclear. Germline V gene lookup returns CDR1 SEHNR and CDR2 FQNEAQ (reference sequence). The CDR3 has 15 amino acids. V was trimmed by 0 bases and J by 2 bases, leaving 9 bases between them. The CDR3 loop reads CASSLARPPTDTQYF. The CDR3 DNA is TGTGCCAGCAGCTTAGCGCGGCCCCCCACAGATACGCAGTATTTT.